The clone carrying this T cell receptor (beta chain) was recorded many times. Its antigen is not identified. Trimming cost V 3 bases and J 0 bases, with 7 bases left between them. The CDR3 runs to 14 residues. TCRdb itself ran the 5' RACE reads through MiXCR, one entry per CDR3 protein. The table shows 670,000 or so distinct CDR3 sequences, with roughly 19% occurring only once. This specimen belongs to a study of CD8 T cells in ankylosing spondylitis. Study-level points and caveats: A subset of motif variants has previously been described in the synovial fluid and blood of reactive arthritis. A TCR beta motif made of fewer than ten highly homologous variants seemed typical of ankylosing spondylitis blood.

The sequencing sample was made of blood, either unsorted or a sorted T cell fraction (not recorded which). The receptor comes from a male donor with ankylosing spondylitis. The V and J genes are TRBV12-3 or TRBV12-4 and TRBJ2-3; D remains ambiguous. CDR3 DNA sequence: TGTGCCAGCAGTTTTTCGCTTAGCACAGATACGCAGTATTTT. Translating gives CASSFSLSTDTQYF.